This T cell receptor beta chain derives from a study of cytomegalovirus exposure and HLA in healthy donors. Study details: The approximately 690 first-cohort repertoires and the approximately 110 validation repertoires shared the same platform, a later analysis reported.

On this clone itself: Antigen specificity is unknown.

Measured with immunoSEQ multiplex PCR; TCRdb has only the in-frame clones, and not every one. This sample yields about 190,000 clones, of which about 80% are seen a single time; roughly 7% belongs to the top ten. Germline CDR1 and CDR2: SGHAT and FQDESV (reference sequence). This CDR3 is built from 14 residues. The V segment lost 5 bases and the J segment 4 bases; nucleotides outside the gene matches: 7. Study results and caveats: Through in vitro validation, a few CMV-associated chains were shown to be specific for CMV antigens. According to a later analysis, TCR clusters from the first cohort tended to co-occur in the approximately 130 validation repertoires.

This chain uses TRBV11-1 with TRBJ1-2, with 7 bases fitting TRBD1. The TCR comes from a man aged 18 to 35 in good health and CMV-seropositive. The sequencing sample was made of PBMCs. The CDR3 DNA reads TGTGCCAGCAGCCTTGGACAGGATCTCTATGGCTACACCTTC. Protein sequence: CASSLGQDLYGYTF. The complete variable domain, with remaining parts taken from reference TRBV11-1 and TRBJ1-2, reads EAEVAQSPRYKITEKSQAVAFWCDPISGHATLYWYRQILGQGPELLVQFQDESVVDDSQLPKDRFSAERLKGVDSTLKIQPAELGDSAMYLCASSLGQDLYGYTFGSGTRLTVV.